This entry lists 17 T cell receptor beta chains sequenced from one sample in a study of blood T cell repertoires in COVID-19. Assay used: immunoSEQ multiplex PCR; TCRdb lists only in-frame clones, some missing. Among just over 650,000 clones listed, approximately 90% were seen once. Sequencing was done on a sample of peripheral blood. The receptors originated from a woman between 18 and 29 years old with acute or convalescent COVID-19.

CDR3 bases: TGCGCCAGCAGCTATCAGGGGGGATTAGCCGGGGAGCTGTTTTTT. Translation gives CASSYQGGLAGELFF. The chain has TRBV5-1 and TRBJ2-2; D might be TRBD1 (7 bases). Germline-derived CDR1 and CDR2 are SGHRS and YFSETQ. Trimming took 3 bases from V and 6 from J, leaving 15 bases between them. This CDR3 spans 15 amino acids.

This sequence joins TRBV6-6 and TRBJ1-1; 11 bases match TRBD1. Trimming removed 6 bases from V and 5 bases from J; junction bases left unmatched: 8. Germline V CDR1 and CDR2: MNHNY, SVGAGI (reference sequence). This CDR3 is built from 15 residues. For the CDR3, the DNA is TGTGCCAGCAGGGACAGGGGGCGCGGGGGTACTGAAGCTTTCTTT. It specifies CASRDRGRGGTEAFF.

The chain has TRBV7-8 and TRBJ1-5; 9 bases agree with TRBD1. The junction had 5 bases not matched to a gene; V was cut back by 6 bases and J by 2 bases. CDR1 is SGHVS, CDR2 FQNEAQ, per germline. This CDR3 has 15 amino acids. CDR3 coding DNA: TGTGCCAGCAGTAGGAACAGGGGGCGCAATCAGCCCCAGCATTTT. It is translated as CASSRNRGRNQPQHF.

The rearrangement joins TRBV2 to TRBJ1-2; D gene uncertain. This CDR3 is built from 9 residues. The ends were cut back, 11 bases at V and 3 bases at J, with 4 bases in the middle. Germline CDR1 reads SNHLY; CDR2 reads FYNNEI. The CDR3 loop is CAGDYGYTF. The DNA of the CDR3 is TGTGCCGGAGACTATGGCTACACCTTC.

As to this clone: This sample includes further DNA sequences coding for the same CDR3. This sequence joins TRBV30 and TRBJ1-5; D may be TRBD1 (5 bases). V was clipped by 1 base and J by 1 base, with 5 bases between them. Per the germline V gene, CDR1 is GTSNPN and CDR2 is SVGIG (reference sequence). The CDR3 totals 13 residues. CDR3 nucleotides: TGTGCCTGGAGTGGACAGAGCAATCAGCCCCAGCATTTT. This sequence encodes CAWSGQSNQPQHF.

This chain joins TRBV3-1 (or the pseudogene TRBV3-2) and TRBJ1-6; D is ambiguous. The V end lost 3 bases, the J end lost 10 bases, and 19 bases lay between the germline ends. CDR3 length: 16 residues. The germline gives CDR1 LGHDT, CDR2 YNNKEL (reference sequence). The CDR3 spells CASSQRTGFGNSPLHF. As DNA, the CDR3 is TGTGCCAGCAGCCAGAGGACCGGCTTCGGGAACTCACCCCTCCACTTT.

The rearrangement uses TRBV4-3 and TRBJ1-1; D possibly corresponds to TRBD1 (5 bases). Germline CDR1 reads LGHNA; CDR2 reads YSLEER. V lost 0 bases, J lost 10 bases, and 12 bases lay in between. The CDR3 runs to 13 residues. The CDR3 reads CASSQDRTLRAFF. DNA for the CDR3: TGCGCCAGCAGCCAAGATCGGACATTAAGAGCTTTCTTT.

The CDR3 DNA sequence: TGTGCCAGCAGCTTAGGGGGCAGGCGGACAGATACGCAGTATTTT. Protein product: CASSLGGRRTDTQYF. The chain joins TRBV7-6 to TRBJ2-3, with D tentatively TRBD1 (5 bases). This CDR3 spans 15 amino acids. Trimming pared 1 base from V and 3 bases from J, leaving 11 bases between. Germline V gene lookup returns CDR1 SGHVS and CDR2 FNYEAQ.

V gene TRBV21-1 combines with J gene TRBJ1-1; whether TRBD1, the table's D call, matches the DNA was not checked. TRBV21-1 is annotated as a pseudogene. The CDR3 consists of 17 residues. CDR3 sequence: CASSSTPAGGVNTEAFF. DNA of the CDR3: TGTGCCAGCAGCAGTACACCCGCAGGGGGCGTGAACACTGAAGCTTTCTTT.

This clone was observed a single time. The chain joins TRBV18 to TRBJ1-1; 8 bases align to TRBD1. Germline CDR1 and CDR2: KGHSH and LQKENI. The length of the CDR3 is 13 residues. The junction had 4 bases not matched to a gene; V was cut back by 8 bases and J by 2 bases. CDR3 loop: CASATGANTEAFF. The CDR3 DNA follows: TGTGCCAGCGCGACAGGGGCCAACACTGAAGCTTTCTTT.

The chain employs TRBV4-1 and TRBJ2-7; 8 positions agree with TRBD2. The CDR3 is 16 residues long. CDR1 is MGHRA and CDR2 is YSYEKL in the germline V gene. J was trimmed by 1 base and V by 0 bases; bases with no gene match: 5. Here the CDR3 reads CASSQERGGPSYEQYF. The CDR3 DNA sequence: TGCGCCAGCAGCCAAGAACGGGGGGGACCTTCCTACGAGCAGTACTTC.

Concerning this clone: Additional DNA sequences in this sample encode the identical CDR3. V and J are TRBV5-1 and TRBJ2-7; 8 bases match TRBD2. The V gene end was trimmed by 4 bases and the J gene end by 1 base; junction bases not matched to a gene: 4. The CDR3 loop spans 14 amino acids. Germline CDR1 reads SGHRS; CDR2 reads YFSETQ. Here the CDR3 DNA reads TGCGCCAGCAGCCCCGGGGGGGGGTCCTACGAGCAGTACTTC. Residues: CASSPGGGSYEQYF. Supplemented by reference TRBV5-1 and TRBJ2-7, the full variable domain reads KAGVTQTPRYLIKTRGQQVTLSCSPISGHRSVSWYQQTPGQGLQFLFEYFSETQRNKGNFPGRFSGRQFSNSRSEMNVSTLELGDSALYLCASSPGGGSYEQYFGPGTRLTVT.

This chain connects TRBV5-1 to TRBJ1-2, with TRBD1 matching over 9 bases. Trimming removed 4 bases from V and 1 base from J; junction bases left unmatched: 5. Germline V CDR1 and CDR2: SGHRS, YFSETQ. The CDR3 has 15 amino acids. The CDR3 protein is CASSVGQGGNYGYTF. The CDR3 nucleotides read TGCGCCAGCAGCGTGGGACAGGGAGGTAACTATGGCTACACCTTC.

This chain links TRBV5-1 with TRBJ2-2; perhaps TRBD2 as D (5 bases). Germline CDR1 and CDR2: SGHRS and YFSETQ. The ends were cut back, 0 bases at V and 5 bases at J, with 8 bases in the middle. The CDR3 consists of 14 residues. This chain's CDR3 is CASSLERKTGELFF. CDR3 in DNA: TGCGCCAGCAGCTTGGAGCGGAAAACCGGGGAGCTGTTTTTT.

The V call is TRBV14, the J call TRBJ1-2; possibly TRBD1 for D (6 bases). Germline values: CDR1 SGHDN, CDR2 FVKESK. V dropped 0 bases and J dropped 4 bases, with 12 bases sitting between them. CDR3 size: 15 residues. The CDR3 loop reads CASSQDFTGLYGYTF. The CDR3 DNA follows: TGTGCCAGCAGCCAAGATTTTACAGGGCTCTATGGCTACACCTTC.

CDR3 region: CASSPWRGVEEQETQYF. The DNA for the CDR3 is TGTGCCAGCAGCCCTTGGCGGGGGGTTGAAGAACAAGAGACCCAGTACTTC. The chain is built from TRBV7-8 and TRBJ2-5; 8 positions match TRBD2. This CDR3 region has 17 residues. Germline lookup yields CDR1 SGHVS and CDR2 FQNEAQ. Germline trimming cut 5 bases from V and 2 bases from J; bases unmatched to any gene: 13.

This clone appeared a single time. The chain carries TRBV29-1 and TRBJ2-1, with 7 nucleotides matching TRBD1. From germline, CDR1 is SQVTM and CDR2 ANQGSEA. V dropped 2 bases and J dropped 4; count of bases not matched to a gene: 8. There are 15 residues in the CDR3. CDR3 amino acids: CSVESPGQPYNEQFF. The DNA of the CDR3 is TGCAGCGTTGAATCTCCGGGACAGCCTTACAATGAGCAGTTCTTC.